One and the same sample provided the 24 T cell receptor beta chains below, sequenced in a study of blood T cells in healthy people across ages (dated by TCRdb to the mid-2010s). The library relied on 5' RACE. The second PCR ran for roughly 7 to 11 cycles and used a J-beta primer mix along with a sample-barcoded 5' primer. TCRdb applied fastp at Q25 and MiXCR to the public reads, then kept only in-frame beta chains. Each CDR3 protein appears once, grouped with its most common genes and DNA. The sample has some 1.8 million distinct CDR3 sequences on record, roughly two fifths of them singletons. The biggest ten clones account for 23% of the sample. The source material was blood. Receptors originate from a human donor in good health.

The chain couples TRBV4-2 to TRBJ1-2, with D uncertain. This CDR3 has 16 residues. The germline V gene has CDR1 LGHNA and CDR2 YNFKEQ. The germline V and J ends were trimmed by 1 base and 4 bases, with 16 bases remaining between them. The CDR3 spells CASSQGGSPGSYGYTF. CDR3 nucleotides: TGTGCCAGCAGCCAAGGGGGAAGTCCCGGGAGCTATGGCTACACCTTC.

The chain couples TRBV12-3 or TRBV12-4 to TRBJ1-2, with D maybe TRBD1 (5 bases). The CDR3 consists of 13 residues. The V end lost 3 bases, the J end lost 10 bases, and 15 bases lay between the germline ends. CDR3 region: CASSFLAGQVYTF. CDR3 DNA: TGTGCCAGCAGTTTTCTCGCAGGGCAAGTCTACACCTTC.

The rearrangement links TRBV6-5 to TRBJ1-1; D possibly corresponds to TRBD1 (5 bases). This CDR3 contains 13 residues. Germline V gene sequence: CDR1 MNHEY, CDR2 SVGAGI. The V gene lost 5 bases and the J gene lost 10 bases, with 17 bases spanning the gap. CDR3 residues: CASSTPGRGGAFF. The CDR3 DNA reads TGTGCCAGCAGTACCCCCGGGAGGGGTGGAGCTTTCTTT.

In its sample, this clonotype was seen a few times. The J gene is TRBJ2-5, the V gene TRBV20-1, with D perhaps matching TRBD1 (6 bases). Germline CDR1 reads DFQATT; CDR2 reads SNEGSKA (reference sequence). V shed 6 bases and J shed 5 bases, with 16 bases lying between them. The CDR3 totals 13 residues. Here the CDR3 reads CSAITGSLETQYF. CDR3 sequence (DNA): TGCAGTGCCATCACAGGGAGTCTGGAGACCCAGTACTTC.

In its sample, this clonotype was seen a few times. This chain uses TRBV29-1 with TRBJ2-7; maybe TRBD1 (5 bases). This CDR3 comprises 13 residues. The germline V gene encodes CDR1 SQVTM and CDR2 ANQGSEA. Trimming shortened V by 0 bases and J by 1 base, and 7 bases separated the two germline ends. For the CDR3, the DNA is TGCAGCGTTGAAGATGCAGGGTCCTACGAGCAGTACTTC. As protein: CSVEDAGSYEQYF.

CDR3 sequence reads: CASSQLETEQFF. In DNA, the CDR3 is TGTGCCAGCAGCCAACTGGAAACCGAGCAGTTCTTC. The V gene is TRBV4-2, the J gene TRBJ2-1; D is ambiguous. V was cut by 2 bases and J by 10 bases, with 9 bases left in between. Germline CDR1 and CDR2: LGHNA and YNFKEQ. There are 12 residues in the CDR3.

This clonotype was seen a few times. CDR3 loop: CASSPQGESQPQHF. The CDR3 nucleotides are TGTGCCAGCAGTCCACAGGGTGAGAGTCAGCCCCAGCATTTT. This chain uses TRBV6-5 with TRBJ1-5, with D tentatively TRBD1 (6 bases). V lost 5 bases and J lost 6, with 14 bases in between. Germline loops: CDR1 MNHEY, CDR2 SVGAGI. This CDR3 region has 14 residues.

The sample holds a few counts of this clonotype. The chain joins TRBV27 to TRBJ2-7; the match to TRBD1 covers 11 bases. J was trimmed by 0 bases and V by 3 bases; bases with no gene match: 4. The CDR3 consists of 16 residues. The germline V gene has CDR1 MNHEY and CDR2 SMNVEV (reference sequence). CDR3 sequence: CASSLDRGQSSYEQYF. The CDR3 DNA reads TGTGCCAGCAGTTTGGACAGGGGGCAAAGCTCCTACGAGCAGTACTTC.

This clonotype has just a few counts. This chain uses TRBV24-1 with TRBJ2-5; 7 nucleotides match TRBD2. In germline, CDR1 is KGHDR, CDR2 SFDVKD. This CDR3 is built from 19 residues. J gave up 2 bases and V 2 bases, and 16 bases lay outside the gene matches. CDR3 protein: CATSDSHERTGGPQETQYF. CDR3 nucleotides: TGTGCCACCAGTGATTCCCACGAGAGGACGGGGGGACCACAAGAGACCCAGTACTTC.

The V gene is TRBV4-3, the J gene TRBJ2-4; D might be TRBD2 (5 bases). Trimming removed 0 bases at V and 7 bases at J, with 7 bases between. Germline values: CDR1 LGHNA, CDR2 YSLEER. CDR3 length: 13 amino acids. The CDR3 region has the DNA TGCGCCAGCAGCCAAGACCTAGCTAACATTCAGTACTTC. It codes for CASSQDLANIQYF.

The chain combines TRBV7-6 with TRBJ2-3, with TRBD2 matching 9 bases. The CDR3 spans 14 residues. Germline CDR1 SGHVS, CDR2 FNYEAQ. Losses at the gene ends were 8 bases for V and 2 bases for J; bases not matched to a gene: 5. The DNA of the CDR3 is TGTGCCAGCGGCAGACTAGCGGACACAGATACGCAGTATTTT. This sequence encodes CASGRLADTDTQYF.

This chain uses TRBV29-1 with TRBJ1-1; possible D gene TRBD1, 5 bases. V dropped 4 bases and J dropped 0 bases, with 15 bases sitting between them. Germline-derived CDR1 and CDR2 are SQVTM and ANQGSEA. This CDR3 has 15 residues. DNA of the CDR3: TGCAGCGTTGGGGGCCGAACGAGCATGAACACTGAAGCTTTCTTT. This encodes CSVGGRTSMNTEAFF.

V and J are TRBV7-2 and TRBJ1-2, with 7 bases identical to TRBD1. Per the germline V gene, CDR1 is SGHTA and CDR2 is FQGNSA. Trimming cost V 3 bases and J 4 bases; bases outside gene matches: 8. The CDR3 is made up of 15 amino acids. CDR3 coding DNA: TGTGCCAGCAGCTTCCCCGGGACAGAAGTCTATGGCTACACCTTC. Translation: CASSFPGTEVYGYTF.

The CDR3 sequence: CASSPGPSGAQDTQYF. CDR3 in DNA: TGTGCCAGCAGCCCAGGGCCTAGCGGGGCGCAAGATACGCAGTATTTT. V gene TRBV11-2 combines with J gene TRBJ2-3; 9 bases line up with TRBD2. Germline loops: CDR1 SGHAT, CDR2 FQNNGV. V gave up 5 bases and J gave up 5 bases; unmatched junction bases: 11. This CDR3 comprises 16 residues.

The chain uses TRBV12-3 or TRBV12-4 and TRBJ1-3, with D unresolved. Deletions cut 3 bases from V and 2 bases from J, with 8 bases between. The CDR3 spans 14 residues. The chain's CDR3 is CASSFRVTGNTIYF. CDR3 DNA: TGTGCCAGCAGTTTTCGGGTTACTGGAAACACCATATATTTT.

This chain connects TRBV10-3 to TRBJ1-2; 7 bases are shared with TRBD1. CDR3 length: 13 residues. V shed 8 bases and J 8 bases; nucleotides not matched to a gene: 11. Germline-derived CDR1 and CDR2 are ENHRY and SYGVKD. CDR3 amino acids: CAIEEGQKLGYTF. The CDR3 DNA reads as TGTGCCATCGAAGAGGGACAGAAATTGGGCTACACCTTC.

Of note for this clonotype: One junction end disagrees with the germline gene, perhaps due to a read error. The CDR3 here is CTSSPGHWNQPQHF. In DNA form, the CDR3 reads TGTACCAGCAGCCCAGGGCACTGGAATCAGCCCCAGCATTTT. V usage is TRBV5-6 and J usage is TRBJ1-5; TRBD1 is a possible D gene (5 bases). CDR3 size: 14 residues. Per germline, CDR1 SGHDT and CDR2 YYEEEE. Full variable domain (rest looked up from reference TRBV5-6 and TRBJ1-5): DAGVTQSPTHLIKTRGQQVTLRCSPKSGHDTVSWYQQALGQGPQFIFQYYEEEERQRGNFPDRFSGHQFPNYSSELNVNALLLGDSALYLCTSSPGHWNQPQHFGDGTRLSIL.

Turning to this clonotype: Mismatch with germline at one junction end may stem from a read error. The rearrangement uses TRBV12-3 or TRBV12-4 and TRBJ2-4, with no clear D. CDR3 length: 15 residues. CDR3 sequence (DNA): TGTGCCGGCAGTTTAGACTTTGCGCATTCAAACATTCAGTACTTC. Protein: CAGSLDFAHSNIQYF.

Here the CDR3 DNA reads TGTGCCAGCAGTTCCCACCGCACAGAAATCTACGAGCAGTACTTC. The encoded protein is CASSSHRTEIYEQYF. The J gene is TRBJ2-7, the V gene TRBV12-3 or TRBV12-4; D gene uncertain. Trimming took off 4 bases at V and 3 bases at J, with 16 bases between the two ends. The CDR3 has 15 amino acids.

This clonotype was counted many times. J is TRBJ2-7 and V is TRBV7-9; TRBD1 aligns across 7 bases. Germline assignment: CDR1 SEHNR and CDR2 FQNEAQ (reference sequence). CDR3 size: 14 residues. J lost 3 bases, V lost 5 bases, and 7 bases had no gene match. In nucleotides, the CDR3 is TGTGCCAGCAGCCAATCCGGGACAGTCTACGAGCAGTACTTC. Protein product: CASSQSGTVYEQYF.

On this clonotype itself: Its ends do not fully match the called genes, so a read error is possible. The chain is built from TRBV5-1 and TRBJ1-2; 9 positions agree with TRBD1. In germline, CDR1 is SGHRS, CDR2 YFSETQ. This CDR3 spans 13 amino acids. CDR3 DNA sequence: TGTGCCAGCAGTCAGGGACAGGGTAGTGGCTACACCTTC. Protein sequence: CASSQGQGSGYTF.

This clonotype was picked up a small number of times. The chain carries TRBV12-3 or TRBV12-4 and TRBJ2-4, with a weak D call TRBD1 (5 bases). Trimming took 4 bases from V and 4 from J, leaving 23 bases between them. CDR3 length: 18 amino acids. The CDR3 region is CASSSLIAVDSLKNIQYF. CDR3 DNA: TGTGCCAGCAGTTCTTTAATAGCTGTCGACAGCCTAAAAAACATTCAGTACTTC.

V is TRBV4-1 and J is TRBJ1-6; 7 nucleotides agree with TRBD1. The ends lost 1 base at V and 8 bases at J; junction bases unmatched: 5. Germline values: CDR1 MGHRA, CDR2 YSYEKL. The CDR3 sequence is 15 residues long. In nucleotides, the CDR3 is TGCGCCAGCAGCCAAGTGGGCAGGGGGGATTCACCCCTCCACTTT. Its translation: CASSQVGRGDSPLHF.

This clonotype was seen only once. A read error may produce the germline difference seen at one junction end. J is TRBJ1-6 and V is TRBV7-2; 7 nucleotides match TRBD1. Germline CDR1 SGHTA, CDR2 FQGNSA. The length of the CDR3 is 17 residues. CDR3 region: CASSLKRDSSNNSPLHF. The CDR3 bases are TGTGCCAGCAGCTTAAAAAGGGACAGCAGTAATAATTCCCCCCTCCACTTT.